This T cell receptor (beta chain) stems from a study of molecular identifiers for immune sequencing clone quantification. Study-wide results and caveats: Identical TCR molecules can share a barcode, and this sharing could underestimate highly expanded clone sizes.

The table lists this clonotype with a few counts. Its antigen is undetermined. For naive CD8 T cells, sorting used the CD8+CD4-CCR7+CD45RA+ phenotype. The CDR3 spans 15 residues. Germline lookup yields CDR1 MNHEY and CDR2 SVGEGT. V shed 5 bases, J shed 6 bases, and the junction held 9 bases outside the gene matches. It was with previously described methods and listed TCR primers that bulk TCR libraries were made. TCRdb used MiXCR to reprocess the PCR reads, holding one entry per CDR3 protein. The sample holds about half a million distinct CDR3 sequences; around 23% are singletons and the top ten take under 0.8%.

The TCR was taken from a human donor in good health. Some libraries in this study had Jurkat cell RNA spiked in. The sample comprised naive CD8+ T cells from blood, with Jurkat cell RNA spiked in. Subset given: FACS-sorted CD8+CD4-CCR7+CD45RA+ naive T cells. The chain couples TRBV6-2 or TRBV6-3 to TRBJ1-5; 8 bases are shared with TRBD1. The CDR3 spells CASSLRTGSAQPQHF. In DNA, the CDR3 is TGTGCCAGCAGTCTACGGACAGGGAGCGCTCAGCCCCAGCATTTT.